A single sample gave rise to the 20 T cell receptor beta chains below, sequenced in a study of metastatic and nonmetastatic thyroid tumors (dated by TCRdb to between 2020 and 2021). Before undergoing thyroid surgery, none of the patients had been given any kind of treatment. Library construction relied on PCR. The sample was run on an Illumina HiSeq 4000. TCRdb cleaned the public reads at Q25 with fastp, built clones with MiXCR and kept in-frame beta chains. The sample records about 13,000 clones, approximately 31% of which are singletons. The top ten clonotypes cover roughly 19% of the sample. What was sequenced was tumor tissue. These receptors were obtained from a female donor with papillary thyroid cancer or a benign thyroid nodule (not recorded which). Some clones in this sample may be carry-over from other donors' samples.

This clone showed up just a few times. The V call is TRBV27, the J call TRBJ2-7, with D possibly matching TRBD1 (6 bases). CDR1 and CDR2 from the germline V gene are MNHEY and SMNVEV (reference sequence). The length of the CDR3 is 13 residues. V lost 5 bases, J lost 6 bases, and 14 bases lay in between. CDR3 in amino acids: CASSPQGSVEQYF. As DNA, the CDR3 is TGTGCCAGCAGTCCACAGGGCTCGGTCGAGCAGTACTTC.

Ten or more counts support this clone. Possible read error: a much larger clone is one base away. V usage is TRBV6-1 and J usage is TRBJ1-1; no reliable D call. CDR3 length: 15 amino acids. Germline V gives CDR1 MNHNS, CDR2 SASEGT. CDR3: CASSGAGTLNTGAFF. CDR3 DNA: TGTGCCAGCAGTGGGGCAGGAACCTTGAACACTGGAGCTTTCTTT.

The chain joins TRBV12-3 or TRBV12-4 to TRBJ1-3; D is possibly TRBD1 (6 bases). The CDR3 is made up of 14 amino acids. V was cut by 7 bases and J by 0 bases, with 10 bases left in between. The DNA of the CDR3 is TGTGCCAGCATGGGACACAACTCTGGAAACACCATATATTTT. Its protein is CASMGHNSGNTIYF.

This clone was counted between two and nine times. This chain uses TRBV28 with TRBJ2-3; TRBD2 matches 9 bases. Trimming cost V 0 bases and J 4 bases; bases outside gene matches: 11. This CDR3 is 18 amino acids long. CDR1 MDHEN and CDR2 SYDVKM come from the germline V gene. The CDR3 loop is CASSLWTWAGGQADTQYF. Here the CDR3 DNA reads TGTGCCAGCAGTTTATGGACATGGGCGGGAGGGCAGGCAGATACGCAGTATTTT.

The rearrangement uses TRBV19 and TRBJ1-6; no clear D gene. CDR1 and CDR2 (germline): LNHDA, SQIVND (reference sequence). Between the trimmed V and J ends, which lost 3 bases and 9 bases, there was a span of 15 bases. The CDR3 runs 15 residues. The CDR3 region is CASSMFATPGSPLHF. CDR3 nucleotide sequence: TGTGCCAGTAGTATGTTCGCAACGCCAGGTTCACCCCTCCACTTT.

This clone showed up just once. This sequence joins TRBV20-1 and TRBJ2-1; 16 nucleotides agree with TRBD2. V was pared by 2 bases and J by 9 bases, with 10 bases of the junction left unmatched. CDR3 length equals 17 residues. Germline V gives CDR1 DFQATT, CDR2 SNEGSKA (reference sequence). The CDR3 region is CSARKPPGLAGGLEQFF. Here the CDR3 DNA reads TGCAGTGCTAGAAAACCCCCGGGACTAGCGGGGGGGCTTGAGCAGTTCTTC.

This chain uses TRBV24-1 with TRBJ2-2; D unclear. Germline values: CDR1 KGHDR, CDR2 SFDVKD. This CDR3 spans 15 amino acids. V shed 2 bases and J shed 2 bases, with 8 bases lying between them. The CDR3 DNA reads TGTGCCACCAGTGATTGGCAAGTAAACACCGGGGAGCTGTTTTTT. As protein: CATSDWQVNTGELFF.

The chain couples TRBV30 to TRBJ1-1; D is ambiguous. This CDR3 has 15 amino acids. Germline-derived CDR1 and CDR2 are GTSNPN and SVGIG (reference sequence). Trimming took off 2 bases at V and 0 bases at J, with 13 bases between the two ends. The CDR3 DNA reads as TGTGCCTGGAGTCCCTCGGGAGGGCTGAACACTGAAGCTTTCTTT. As protein: CAWSPSGGLNTEAFF.

V is TRBV27 and J is TRBJ2-1; TRBD2 agrees at 11 bases. V dropped 3 bases and J dropped 10; count of bases not matched to a gene: 5. Per germline, CDR1 MNHEY and CDR2 SMNVEV (reference sequence). The CDR3 is 14 residues long. In nucleotides, the CDR3 is TGTGCCAGCAGTTTTAGCGGGGGGGCTAAAGAGCAGTTCTTC. Its translation is CASSFSGGAKEQFF.

This clone was counted once. The chain has TRBV7-9 and TRBJ1-1; D ambiguous. The germline CDR1 and CDR2 sequences are SEHNR and FQNEAQ (reference sequence). The V and J ends lost 4 bases and 4 bases respectively, with 13 bases between them. The CDR3 has 14 amino acids. CDR3 region: CASSSVRVATEAFF. The CDR3 DNA sequence: TGTGCCAGCAGCTCGGTACGGGTGGCCACTGAAGCTTTCTTT.

The chain couples TRBV6-2 or TRBV6-3 to TRBJ2-7, with D unclear. The CDR3 is made up of 13 amino acids. Germline V gene lookup returns CDR1 MNHEY and CDR2 SVGEGT. V was clipped by 2 bases and J by 3 bases, with 8 bases between them. CDR3 residues: CASSYGLNYEQYF. CDR3 bases: TGTGCCAGCAGTTACGGCCTAAACTACGAGCAGTACTTC.

This clone was counted only a few times. The gene calls are TRBV6-5 and TRBJ1-2, with 8 bases aligning to TRBD1. V dropped 2 bases and J dropped 6; count of bases not matched to a gene: 5. This CDR3 spans 14 amino acids. Germline CDR1 MNHEY, CDR2 SVGAGI. Here the CDR3 DNA reads TGTGCCAGCAGTTACGGGACAGGTTTAAATGGCTACACCTTC. Translated: CASSYGTGLNGYTF.

This clone was seen ten or more times. The rearrangement links TRBV9 to TRBJ2-2, with 7 bases aligning to TRBD1. CDR1 is SGDLS, CDR2 YYNGEE, per germline. The CDR3 covers 14 residues. With 6 bases clipped from V and 3 bases from J, the junction kept 5 bases outside the gene matches. The CDR3 nucleotides read TGTGCCAGCAACCGCGGACAGGACACCGGGGAGCTGTTTTTT. As protein: CASNRGQDTGELFF.

Details on this clone: A single base separates this from a much larger clone, so it may be a read error. In the same sample, other DNA sequences code for this CDR3. The genes are TRBV3-1 and TRBJ2-2; D is possibly TRBD2 (5 bases). The germline V gene has CDR1 LGHDT and CDR2 YNNKEL (reference sequence). This CDR3 spans 12 amino acids. CDR3 DNA sequence: TGTGCCAGCAGCCAAATCACCGGGGAGCTGTTCTTT. Protein product: CASSQITGELFF.

This clone was seen more than once but under ten times. The gene calls are TRBV6-1 and TRBJ2-7; 8 bases line up with TRBD1. Germline lookup yields CDR1 MNHNS and CDR2 SASEGT. Trimming removed 1 base from V and 6 bases from J; junction bases left unmatched: 8. This CDR3 is built from 15 residues. CDR3 coding DNA: TGTGCCAGCAGTGAAGTTGGGGGACAGGCGAGCGAGCAGTACTTC. Its protein product is CASSEVGGQASEQYF.

This clone was counted ten times or more. This chain uses TRBV19 with TRBJ1-4; D may be TRBD1 (5 bases). V lost 2 bases and J lost 6, with 7 bases in between. The CDR3 is made up of 13 amino acids. Germline assignment: CDR1 LNHDA and CDR2 SQIVND (reference sequence). As DNA, the CDR3 is TGTGCCAGTAGTATACGCAGGGATGAAAAACTGTTTTTT. Translated: CASSIRRDEKLFF.

This clone was picked up many times. This sequence joins TRBV2 and TRBJ2-4, with 9 bases matching TRBD1. The CDR3 consists of 15 residues. CDR1 SNHLY and CDR2 FYNNEI come from the germline V gene. V shed 6 bases, J shed 1 base, and the junction held 4 bases outside the gene matches. CDR3: CASRGDRDAKNIQYF. The DNA of the CDR3 is TGTGCCAGCAGAGGGGACAGGGACGCCAAAAACATTCAGTACTTC.

Within the sample, this clone is medium-sized. The chain is built from TRBV7-2 and TRBJ1-2, with D maybe TRBD1 (5 bases). This CDR3 comprises 13 residues. In germline, CDR1 is SGHTA, CDR2 FQGNSA. V lost 0 bases and J 7 bases, leaving 9 bases between the germline ends. The CDR3 loop is CASSLAAQGGYTF. The CDR3 DNA reads TGTGCCAGCAGCTTAGCGGCCCAGGGTGGCTACACCTTC.

Judged by abundance, this clone is medium-sized. The CDR3 here is CASSSIETGYNEQFF. The CDR3 DNA sequence: TGTGCCAGTAGTAGCATTGAGACAGGTTACAATGAGCAGTTCTTC. The chain couples TRBV19 to TRBJ2-1; tentative D call: TRBD1 (6 bases). Trimming cost V 4 bases and J 4 bases, with 14 bases left between them. This CDR3 has 15 amino acids. Germline V gene data show CDR1 as LNHDA and CDR2 as SQIVND (reference sequence). Based on the CDR3 plus reference TRBV19 and TRBJ2-1, the full variable domain is DGGITQSPKYLFRKEGQNVTLSCEQNLNHDAMYWYRQDPGQGLRLIYYSQIVNDFQKGDIAEGYSVSREKKESFPLTVTSAQKNPTAFYLCASSSIETGYNEQFFGPGTRLTVL.

This clone was observed a handful of times. This may arise from a read error, as a much more abundant clone is one base away. The rearrangement links TRBV28 to TRBJ1-1; possibly TRBD1 for D (6 bases). Germline V CDR1 and CDR2: MDHEN, SYDVKM. The CDR3 spans 13 residues. CDR3 sequence: CASSFQGYTEALF. The DNA of the CDR3 is TGTGCCAGCAGTTTTCAGGGGTACACTGAAGCTTTATTT.